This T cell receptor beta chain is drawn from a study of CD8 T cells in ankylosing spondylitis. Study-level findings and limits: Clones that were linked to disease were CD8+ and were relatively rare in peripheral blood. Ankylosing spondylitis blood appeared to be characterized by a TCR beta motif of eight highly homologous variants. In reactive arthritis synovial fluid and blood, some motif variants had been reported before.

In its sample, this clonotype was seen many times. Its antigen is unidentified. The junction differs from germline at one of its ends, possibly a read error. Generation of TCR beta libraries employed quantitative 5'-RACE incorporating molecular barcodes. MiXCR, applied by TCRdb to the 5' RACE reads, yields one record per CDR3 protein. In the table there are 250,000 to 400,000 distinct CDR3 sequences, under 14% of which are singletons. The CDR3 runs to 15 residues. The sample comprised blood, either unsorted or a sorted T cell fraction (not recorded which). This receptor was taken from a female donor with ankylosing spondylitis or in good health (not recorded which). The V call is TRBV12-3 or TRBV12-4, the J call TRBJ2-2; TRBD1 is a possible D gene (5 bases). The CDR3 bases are TGTGCCAGCAGGGGGCCGACCACTAACACGGGGGAGCTGTTTTTT. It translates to CASRGPTTNTGELFF.